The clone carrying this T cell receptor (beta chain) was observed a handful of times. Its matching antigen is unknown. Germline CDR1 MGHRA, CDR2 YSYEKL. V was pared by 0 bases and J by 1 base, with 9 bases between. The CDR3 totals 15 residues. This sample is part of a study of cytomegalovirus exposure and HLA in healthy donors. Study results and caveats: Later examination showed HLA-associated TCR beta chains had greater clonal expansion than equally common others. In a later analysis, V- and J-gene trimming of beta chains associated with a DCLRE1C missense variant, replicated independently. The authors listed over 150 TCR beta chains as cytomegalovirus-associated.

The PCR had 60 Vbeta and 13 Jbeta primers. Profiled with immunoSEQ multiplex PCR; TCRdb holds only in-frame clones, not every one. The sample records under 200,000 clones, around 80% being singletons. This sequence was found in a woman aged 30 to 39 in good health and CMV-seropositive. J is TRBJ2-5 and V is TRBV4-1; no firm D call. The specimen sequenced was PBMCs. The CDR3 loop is CASSQDSHRQETQYF. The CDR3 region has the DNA TGCGCCAGCAGCCAAGATAGCCACCGCCAAGAGACCCAGTACTTC.